Presented here are 9 T cell receptor beta chains from one specimen sequenced in a study of shared clonotypes between healthy human individuals. Assay used: immunoSEQ multiplex PCR; TCRdb lists only in-frame clones, some missing. The profile covers about 1.5 million clones, with 95% to 99% appearing a single time and roughly 0.45% taken by the ten largest. The material sequenced was naive CD4+ T cells sorted from blood. Stated subset: CD45RA+ positively selected. The receptors stem from a man between 25 and 39 years old in good health.

This clone has just one count. The same CDR3 arises from other DNA sequences in this sample as well. This sequence joins TRBV29-1 and TRBJ1-5; D perhaps matches TRBD1 (5 bases). The CDR3 runs to 13 residues. Trimming removed 6 bases at V and 1 base at J, with 10 bases between. Germline V lookup: CDR1 SQVTM, CDR2 ANQGSEA. The CDR3: CSVSRDSNQPQHF. CDR3 nucleotides: TGCAGCGTCTCCCGGGACAGCAATCAGCCCCAGCATTTT.

The chain combines TRBV18 with TRBJ2-3; D possibly corresponds to TRBD1 (5 bases). Germline CDR1 is KGHSH and CDR2 is LQKENI. The CDR3 loop spans 12 amino acids. V shed 9 bases and J shed 1 base, with 8 bases lying between them. The CDR3 bases are TGTGCCAGTATGACAGGCACAGATACGCAGTATTTT. It codes for CASMTGTDTQYF.

In this sample, this clone turned up once. The chain combines TRBV4-1 with TRBJ1-1; 9 bases agree with TRBD1. The CDR3 totals 14 residues. The V gene's germline CDR1 is MGHRA and CDR2 YSYEKL. V shed 3 bases, J shed 8 bases, and the junction held 7 bases outside the gene matches. In DNA form, the CDR3 reads TGCGCCAGCAGCCAGGTTACCGGGACAGGGGAAGCTTTCTTT. Its protein product is CASSQVTGTGEAFF.

J is TRBJ1-1 and V is TRBV15; possibly TRBD1 for D (6 bases). The CDR3 length is 14 residues. In germline, CDR1 is LNHNV, CDR2 YYDKDF (reference sequence). Deletions cut 3 bases from V and 1 base from J, with 9 bases between. The CDR3 DNA is TGTGCCACCAGCAGCCCGGACAGGAACACTGAAGCTTTCTTT. Residues: CATSSPDRNTEAFF. Based on the CDR3 plus reference TRBV15 and TRBJ1-1, the full variable domain is DAMVIQNPRYQVTQFGKPVTLSCSQTLNHNVMYWYQQKSSQAPKLLFHYYDKDFNNEADTPDNFQSRRPNTSFCFLDIRSPGLGDTAMYLCATSSPDRNTEAFFGQGTRLTVV.

The genes are TRBV7-2 and TRBJ1-5; no definite D call. Germline V gene data show CDR1 as SGHTA and CDR2 as FQGNSA. The CDR3 is made up of 16 amino acids. Trimming took 5 bases from V and 2 from J, leaving 16 bases between them. CDR3 sequence: CASSHELGRGNQPQHF. The CDR3 DNA is TGTGCCAGCAGCCACGAACTCGGGAGAGGCAATCAGCCCCAGCATTTT. Combining the CDR3 with reference TRBV7-2 and TRBJ1-5 gives the whole variable domain GAGVSQSPSNKVTEKGKDVELRCDPISGHTALYWYRQSLGQGLEFLIYFQGNSAPDKSGLPSDRFSAERTGGSVSTLTIQRTQQEDSAVYLCASSHELGRGNQPQHFGDGTRLSIL.

V gene TRBV5-1 combines with J gene TRBJ2-7; D not resolved. V lost 0 bases to trimming and J lost 2 bases, with 6 bases between them. The CDR3 length is 13 residues. CDR1 and CDR2 (germline): SGHRS, YFSETQ. The CDR3: CASSLELTYEQYF. The CDR3 DNA reads TGCGCCAGCAGCTTGGAGTTGACCTACGAGCAGTACTTC.

V is TRBV15 and J is TRBJ2-7; D is unresolved. Germline values: CDR1 LNHNV, CDR2 YYDKDF (reference sequence). Deletions cut 1 base from V and 0 bases from J, with 16 bases between. The CDR3 sequence is 17 residues long. In nucleotides, the CDR3 is TGTGCCACCAGCAGAGTGGGAACAGCTCGTAGCTCCTACGAGCAGTACTTC. Amino acids: CATSRVGTARSSYEQYF.

The chain employs TRBV2 and TRBJ2-1, with 7 bases that match TRBD2. CDR3 length equals 15 residues. V shed 2 bases and J 8 bases; nucleotides not matched to a gene: 9. Germline CDR1 and CDR2: SNHLY and FYNNEI. This CDR3 reads CASSENLAGVDEQFF. In DNA form, the CDR3 reads TGTGCCAGCAGTGAAAATTTGGCGGGAGTGGATGAGCAGTTCTTC.

The rearrangement links TRBV19 to TRBJ2-7, with 10 bases matching TRBD2. The J segment lost 3 bases and the V segment lost 5 bases, leaving 13 bases of the junction unmatched. The CDR3 runs to 17 residues. Germline CDR1 is LNHDA and CDR2 is SQIVND (reference sequence). Here the CDR3 reads CASSRSGVLAGGYEQYF. The CDR3 DNA follows: TGTGCCAGTAGTCGCTCAGGGGTTTTAGCGGGAGGCTACGAGCAGTACTTC.